This T cell receptor beta chain comes out of a study of blood T cell repertoires in COVID-19. Study summary: The study drew acute and convalescent COVID-19 samples from the United States, Italy and Spain. PBMCs, B-cell-depleted T cells, or T cells were the source of the cDNA or gDNA that made up the material.

Per the original methods: Estimation of nucleated cell counts was performed using reference gene primer amplification. Profiling relied on immunoSEQ multiplex PCR, and the TCRdb table lists in-frame clones only, not all of them. V and J calls and clone size follow that table, whereas D and trimming were derived from the DNA. The sample records approximately 150,000 clones, 65% to 85% being singletons. Looked up from germline, CDR1 is LGHDT and CDR2 is YNNKEL (reference sequence). V dropped 2 bases and J dropped 7 bases, with 14 bases sitting between them. CDR3 length: 14 amino acids. This sequence was found in a man aged 70 or older who had been exposed to COVID-19. Material for sequencing was PBMCs or T cells enriched from blood (not recorded which). The gene calls are TRBV3-1 (or the pseudogene TRBV3-2) and TRBJ1-2; D is unresolved. CDR3 coding DNA: TGTGCCAGCAGCCAACGGGGTGGGAAAGGTGGCTACACCTTC. It is translated as CASSQRGGKGGYTF.